The 32 T cell receptor beta chains presented below share a single source sample, sequenced in a study of blood T cell repertoires in COVID-19. Clones were sequenced by immunoSEQ multiplex PCR, and TCRdb holds only the in-frame ones, with some missing. This table holds 120,000 to 150,000 clones, around nine tenths found once. Sequenced sample: peripheral blood. Receptors were obtained from a man aged 60-69 years with active or convalescent COVID-19.

V usage is TRBV6-5 and J usage is TRBJ1-2; perhaps TRBD1 as D (5 bases). The CDR3 runs 14 residues. Trimming left V 6 bases short and J 5 bases short, with 16 bases between. Germline CDR1 is MNHEY and CDR2 is SVGAGI. The CDR3, as DNA: TGTGCCAGCAGATACGCGCAGGGTGGTTATGGCTACACCTTC. Its protein is CASRYAQGGYGYTF.

This clone was observed a single time. The gene calls are TRBV3-1 (or the pseudogene TRBV3-2) and TRBJ1-5; D perhaps matches TRBD1 (5 bases). This CDR3 has 15 amino acids. V gave up 3 bases and J gave up 6 bases, with 15 bases separating them. CDR1 is LGHDT and CDR2 is YNNKEL in the germline V gene (reference sequence). CDR3 loop: CASSHGFRVIQPQHF. The DNA of the CDR3 is TGTGCCAGCAGCCACGGGTTCAGGGTCATTCAGCCCCAGCATTTT.

The chain employs TRBV11-2 and TRBJ2-7, with D possibly matching TRBD2 (5 bases). Germline V gene lookup returns CDR1 SGHAT and CDR2 FQNNGV. Trimming pared 5 bases from V and 0 bases from J, leaving 14 bases between. The length of the CDR3 is 15 residues. CDR3 DNA: TGTGCCAGCAGCCCTTACGGGGAAGGCTCCTACGAGCAGTACTTC. Translation gives CASSPYGEGSYEQYF. Filled out from reference TRBV11-2 and TRBJ2-7, the complete variable domain reads EAGVAQSPRYKIIEKRQSVAFWCNPISGHATLYWYQQILGQGPKLLIQFQNNGVVDDSQLPKDRFSAERLKGVDSTLKIQPAKLEDSAVYLCASSPYGEGSYEQYFGPGTRLTVT.

The chain combines TRBV21-1 with TRBJ2-7; no check of the table's D call, TRBD2, against the DNA was made. TRBV21-1 is assigned pseudogene status. This CDR3 spans 18 amino acids. The DNA for the CDR3 is TGTGCCAGCAGCACTGTATCGGGACTCCCAGAACCGGACTACGAGCAGTACTTC. Its translation: CASSTVSGLPEPDYEQYF.

V gene TRBV10-3 combines with J gene TRBJ1-5; no definite D call. Per the germline V gene, CDR1 is ENHRY and CDR2 is SYGVKD. CDR3 size: 17 residues. Trimming left V 3 bases short and J 0 bases short, with 15 bases between. The CDR3 is CAISEWWGDYSNQPQHF. The CDR3 nucleotides are TGTGCCATCAGTGAATGGTGGGGAGATTATAGCAATCAGCCCCAGCATTTT.

V is TRBV29-1 and J is TRBJ1-4; D is possibly TRBD1 (6 bases). Trimming took 5 bases from V and 8 from J, leaving 12 bases between them. CDR3 length: 12 amino acids. Germline-derived CDR1 and CDR2 are SQVTM and ANQGSEA. The CDR3 spells CSVRGAREKLFF. The CDR3 DNA reads as TGCAGCGTTCGGGGGGCGCGGGAAAAACTGTTTTTT.

This clone was recorded once. V usage is TRBV4-2 and J usage is TRBJ2-1; 9 bases line up with TRBD2. The V segment lost 3 bases and the J segment 0 bases; nucleotides outside the gene matches: 3. CDR1 LGHNA and CDR2 YNFKEQ come from the germline V gene. This CDR3 is 16 amino acids long. The DNA of the CDR3 is TGTGCCAGCAGCCAGCATAGCGGGAGCTCCTACAATGAGCAGTTCTTC. Translating gives CASSQHSGSSYNEQFF.

The CDR3 DNA reads TGTGCCAGCAGCTTAGCCTTTGGACTGAGCAATGAGCAGTTCTTC. Protein product: CASSLAFGLSNEQFF. The V call is TRBV7-2, the J call TRBJ2-1; perhaps TRBD2 as D (5 bases). Looked up from germline, CDR1 is SGHTA and CDR2 is FQGNSA. Trimming cost V 0 bases and J 6 bases, with 12 bases left between them. The CDR3 totals 15 residues.

This clone was observed a single time. The chain combines TRBV12-3 or TRBV12-4 with TRBJ1-2, with D perhaps matching TRBD1 (5 bases). This CDR3 region has 12 residues. V shed 3 bases and J shed 7 bases, with 9 bases lying between them. The CDR3 DNA is TGTGCCAGCAGTTTTCCAGGGTCTGGCTACACCTTC. This translates into CASSFPGSGYTF.

V and J are TRBV19 and TRBJ1-5; D gene ambiguous. Trimming stripped 4 bases from V and 3 bases from J, with 4 bases between. Germline V gene sequence: CDR1 LNHDA, CDR2 SQIVND (reference sequence). The CDR3 consists of 12 residues. The CDR3 coding sequence is TGTGCCAGTAGTACAGTCAATCAGCCCCAGCATTTT. Amino acids: CASSTVNQPQHF.

V and J are TRBV19 and TRBJ1-6, with 8 bases matching TRBD1. The ends lost 6 bases at V and 7 bases at J; junction bases unmatched: 8. Germline CDR1 and CDR2: LNHDA and SQIVND (reference sequence). This CDR3 is 15 amino acids long. CDR3 sequence (DNA): TGTGCCAGTAGACTCACCCCAGGGGGCAATTCACCCCTCCACTTT. Translated: CASRLTPGGNSPLHF.

The rearrangement links TRBV21-1 to TRBJ2-1; the listed D gene, TRBD2, was not tested against the DNA. TRBV21-1 is classified as a pseudogene. This CDR3 is 15 amino acids long. CDR3 coding DNA: TGTGCCAGCAGCAAGGGAGGTCGGACCTACAATGAGCAGTTCTTC. This translates into CASSKGGRTYNEQFF.

The chain links TRBV7-9 to TRBJ2-3; a weak D match, TRBD1 (6 bases). CDR3 length: 16 residues. V lost 1 base to trimming and J lost 0 bases, with 11 bases between them. Germline V gene data show CDR1 as SEHNR and CDR2 as FQNEAQ (reference sequence). The CDR3 sequence: CASSLDGTYSTDTQYF. CDR3 coding DNA: TGTGCCAGCAGCTTAGATGGGACATATAGCACAGATACGCAGTATTTT.

CDR3: CASSLVLADTDTQYF. In DNA form, the CDR3 reads TGTGCCAGCAGCTTAGTGTTAGCGGACACAGATACGCAGTATTTT. The rearrangement links TRBV7-2 to TRBJ2-3; D possibly corresponds to TRBD2 (6 bases). The length of the CDR3 is 15 residues. Germline assignment: CDR1 SGHTA and CDR2 FQGNSA. V dropped 1 base and J dropped 2 bases, with 10 bases sitting between them.

This clone has a single count. The gene calls are TRBV29-1 and TRBJ2-7; TRBD2 aligns across 10 bases. CDR3 length: 14 residues. CDR1 SQVTM and CDR2 ANQGSEA come from the germline V gene. The J segment lost 0 bases and the V segment lost 6 bases, leaving 5 bases of the junction unmatched. Here the CDR3 reads CSVAGLAVSYEQYF. DNA for the CDR3: TGCAGCGTCGCCGGACTAGCGGTCTCCTACGAGCAGTACTTC.

This chain links TRBV6-1 with TRBJ1-5; D uncertain. Trimming shortened V by 3 bases and J by 3 bases, and 9 bases separated the two germline ends. Germline CDR1 and CDR2: MNHNS and SASEGT. The CDR3 is 14 residues long. Written as DNA, the CDR3 is TGTGCCAGCAGTGAGTCCGGGTCCAATCAGCCCCAGCATTTT. This encodes CASSESGSNQPQHF.

The chain couples TRBV6-5 to TRBJ1-5, with TRBD1 as a possible D gene (5 bases). Germline values: CDR1 MNHEY, CDR2 SVGAGI. The CDR3 covers 15 residues. Trimming took off 2 bases at V and 6 bases at J, with 14 bases between the two ends. DNA of the CDR3: TGTGCCAGCAGTTACCGGCAGGGCGTCCGTCAGCCCCAGCATTTT. Amino acid sequence: CASSYRQGVRQPQHF.

This clone was observed a handful of times. This chain uses TRBV28 with TRBJ1-6, with a tentative D call TRBD1 (5 bases). The V gene lost 8 bases and the J gene lost 8 bases, with 13 bases spanning the gap. This CDR3 is 13 amino acids long. The germline gives CDR1 MDHEN, CDR2 SYDVKM. The CDR3 loop reads CASRDFLDSPLHF. The DNA of the CDR3 is TGTGCCAGCCGGGACTTTTTGGATTCACCCCTCCACTTT.

CDR3 residues: CASSPVKQNNSPLHF. The CDR3 region has the DNA TGTGCCAGCTCACCAGTTAAACAGAATAATTCACCCCTCCACTTT. This rearrangement joins TRBV18 to TRBJ1-6; unclear D gene. There are 15 residues in the CDR3. V was cut by 2 bases and J by 5 bases, with 10 bases left in between. Per germline, CDR1 KGHSH and CDR2 LQKENI.

This clone was seen once. This chain links TRBV6-2 or TRBV6-3 with TRBJ2-7; tentative D call: TRBD2 (5 bases). The CDR3 contains 15 residues. Per the germline V gene, CDR1 is MNHEY and CDR2 is SVGEGT. Trimming shortened V by 1 base and J by 0 bases, and 10 bases separated the two germline ends. CDR3 residues: CASSYLGLGSYEQYF. As DNA, the CDR3 is TGTGCCAGCAGTTACTTAGGACTGGGCTCCTACGAGCAGTACTTC.

This clone was seen only once. V is TRBV5-1 and J is TRBJ1-5; TRBD1 is a possible D gene (5 bases). V was trimmed by 0 bases and J by 6 bases, leaving 7 bases between them. The CDR3 sequence is 13 residues long. The germline V gene encodes CDR1 SGHRS and CDR2 YFSETQ. CDR3 loop: CASSLAGGQPQHF. The CDR3 DNA follows: TGCGCCAGCAGCTTGGCCGGGGGTCAGCCCCAGCATTTT.

In DNA form, the CDR3 reads TGTGCCAGCAGACGAACGACAGGGGACTCACCCCTCCACTTT. Protein: CASRRTTGDSPLHF. This chain links TRBV27 with TRBJ1-6; 8 bases fit TRBD1. This CDR3 contains 14 residues. The germline gives CDR1 MNHEY, CDR2 SMNVEV (reference sequence). Trimming at V came to 6 bases and at J to 10 bases, leaving 8 bases not matched to a gene.

This CDR3 is CASSLRSAVYNEQFF. The CDR3, as DNA: TGTGCCAGCAGTTTAAGGAGCGCCGTCTACAATGAGCAGTTCTTC. The gene calls are TRBV27 and TRBJ2-1; D gene ambiguous. V was pared by 2 bases and J by 3 bases, with 11 bases between. CDR3 length equals 15 residues. In germline, CDR1 is MNHEY, CDR2 SMNVEV (reference sequence).

The rearrangement links TRBV20-1 to TRBJ1-5; TRBD1 agrees at 9 bases. With V trimmed by 3 bases and J by 4 bases, 4 bases remained unmatched. The V gene's germline CDR1 is DFQATT and CDR2 SNEGSKA (reference sequence). The CDR3 sequence is 14 residues long. The CDR3 is CSASRDRVNQPQHF. The DNA for the CDR3 is TGCAGTGCTAGTCGGGACAGGGTAAATCAGCCCCAGCATTTT.

J is TRBJ1-1 and V is TRBV7-3; TRBD1 might be the D (5 bases). The V gene lost 2 bases and the J gene lost 2 bases, with 12 bases spanning the gap. The V gene's germline CDR1 is SGHTA and CDR2 FQGTGA. The CDR3 totals 15 residues. CDR3 nucleotides: TGTGCCAGCAGCTTAGAACCAGGGCCTAACACTGAAGCTTTCTTT. Amino acids: CASSLEPGPNTEAFF.

On this clone itself: Other DNA sequences from this sample encode an identical CDR3 as well. V usage is TRBV6-1 and J usage is TRBJ2-7, with 10 bases identical to TRBD2. CDR3 size: 14 residues. Germline assignment: CDR1 MNHNS and CDR2 SASEGT. J was trimmed by 6 bases and V by 2 bases; bases with no gene match: 4. CDR3: CASSETSGRGEQYF. The CDR3 bases are TGTGCCAGCAGTGAAACCAGCGGGAGGGGCGAGCAGTACTTC.

The V call is TRBV29-1, the J call TRBJ2-7; the D gene is possibly TRBD2 (5 bases). Between the trimmed V and J ends, which lost 4 bases and 7 bases, there was a span of 14 bases. Germline V CDR1 and CDR2: SQVTM, ANQGSEA. The CDR3 covers 12 residues. CDR3 residues: CSVGGLNLEQYF. The DNA of the CDR3 is TGCAGCGTTGGCGGGTTGAACCTTGAGCAGTACTTC.

This chain uses TRBV24-1 with TRBJ2-3, with unresolved D. Trimming pared 3 bases from V and 6 bases from J, leaving 9 bases between. The CDR3 consists of 13 residues. CDR1 and CDR2 (germline): KGHDR, SFDVKD. The CDR3 here is CATSDTIFDTQYF. CDR3 DNA: TGTGCCACCAGTGATACTATTTTTGATACGCAGTATTTT.

V is TRBV19 and J is TRBJ1-6, with 7 bases lining up with TRBD1. CDR3 length equals 13 residues. V lost 7 bases, J lost 7 bases, and 4 bases stayed unmatched. Per germline, CDR1 LNHDA and CDR2 SQIVND (reference sequence). The CDR3 reads CASKGAANSPLHF. DNA of the CDR3: TGTGCCAGTAAGGGGGCAGCAAATTCACCCCTCCACTTT.

The CDR3 here is CASSKGRTVSYEQYF. CDR3 nucleotides: TGTGCCAGCTCAAAAGGCAGGACAGTTTCCTACGAGCAGTACTTC. The chain carries TRBV18 and TRBJ2-7; weak D call: TRBD1 (6 bases). Germline V gene lookup returns CDR1 KGHSH and CDR2 LQKENI. The V and J ends lost 5 bases and 1 base respectively, with 15 bases between them. This CDR3 has 15 residues.

This clone was found once. The chain uses TRBV28 and TRBJ2-7, with 7 bases matching TRBD1. Germline V gene lookup returns CDR1 MDHEN and CDR2 SYDVKM. Unmatched junction bases numbered 13, after V lost 6 bases and J lost 2 bases. This CDR3 has 16 amino acids. The CDR3: CASSQPTGTATYEQYF. The CDR3 DNA sequence: TGTGCCAGCAGCCAGCCGACCGGGACAGCAACCTACGAGCAGTACTTC. Full variable domain (rest looked up from reference TRBV28 and TRBJ2-7): DVKVTQSSRYLVKRTGEKVFLECVQDMDHENMFWYRQDPGLGLRLIYFSYDVKMKEKGDIPEGYSVSREKKERFSLILESASTNQTSMYLCASSQPTGTATYEQYFGPGTRLTVT.

The chain joins TRBV6-5 to TRBJ1-6; weak D call: TRBD1 (5 bases). CDR1 is MNHEY, CDR2 SVGAGI, per germline. V was trimmed by 6 bases and J by 6 bases, leaving 15 bases between them. This CDR3 is 15 amino acids long. The CDR3 sequence: CASSRRASGNSPLHF. The CDR3 DNA reads as TGTGCCAGCAGCCGCAGGGCCTCGGGTAATTCACCCCTCCACTTT.